Below are 20 T cell receptor beta chains sequenced from a single sample in a study of Graves' ophthalmopathy and Graves' hyperthyroidism. Amplification targeted the TCR beta CDR3 regions, with RNA transcripts as the source material. First-round RT-PCR used HTBI primers; second-round multiplex PCR followed. TCRdb re-derived calls from the multiplex PCR reads in MiXCR, one entry per CDR3 protein. The profile shows 900,000 to 1,200,000 distinct CDR3 sequences, about two fifths of them singletons. Sequencing was carried out using peripheral blood or thyroid tissue (not recorded which). The receptor set was obtained from an adult man with Graves' hyperthyroidism.

This clonotype was observed a handful of times. The V gene is TRBV6-6, the J gene TRBJ2-6; 9 bases line up with TRBD1. The CDR3 has 17 residues. Per the germline V gene, CDR1 is MNHNY and CDR2 is SVGAGI (reference sequence). With V trimmed by 8 bases and J by 1 base, 9 bases remained unmatched. The CDR3 nucleotides are TGTGCCAGCGAGGACAGGGGACGATCTTCTGGGGCCAACGTCCTGACTTTC. It is translated as CASEDRGRSSGANVLTF.

The chain combines TRBV14 with TRBJ2-7, with D possibly being TRBD2 (5 bases). The CDR3 consists of 17 residues. Trimming took 1 base from V and 7 from J, leaving 23 bases between them. Germline V gene sequence: CDR1 SGHDN, CDR2 FVKESK. CDR3 loop: CASSQAVTAEVLREQYF. The CDR3 bases are TGTGCCAGCAGCCAAGCGGTTACAGCGGAGGTCTTGAGGGAGCAGTACTTC.

This clonotype was seen ten or more times. The genes are TRBV10-3 and TRBJ1-5; 8 bases are shared with TRBD1. This CDR3 is 15 amino acids long. V lost 4 bases, J lost 4 bases, and 6 bases stayed unmatched. The germline V gene has CDR1 ENHRY and CDR2 SYGVKD. The CDR3 DNA reads as TGTGCCATCAGTGGATCGGGACAGGCAAATCAGCCCCAGCATTTT. Its protein is CAISGSGQANQPQHF.

As concerns this clonotype: A read error may produce the germline difference seen at one junction end. The chain employs TRBV20-1 and TRBJ1-2, with D hard to call. CDR3 size: 13 residues. The germline gives CDR1 DFQATT, CDR2 SNEGSKA (reference sequence). The CDR3 region has the DNA TGCAGTGCTACAGAGTTAAACAGCTGGTTCGGGGTATTC. This sequence encodes CSATELNSWFGVF.

The sample holds many counts of this clonotype. The gene calls are TRBV12-3 or TRBV12-4 and TRBJ2-5; 8 nucleotides line up with TRBD2. CDR3 length: 14 residues. The V segment lost 4 bases and the J segment 2 bases; nucleotides outside the gene matches: 3. The CDR3 bases are TGTGCCAGCAGTTCGGGACTAGGGCAAGAGACCCAGTACTTC. Amino acid sequence: CASSSGLGQETQYF.

This clonotype was observed at least ten times. The chain couples TRBV9 to TRBJ2-7, with 10 bases that match TRBD1. This CDR3 is 15 amino acids long. The germline CDR1 and CDR2 sequences are SGDLS and YYNGEE. With 0 bases clipped from V and 1 base from J, the junction kept 1 base outside the gene matches. The CDR3 bases are TGTGCCAGCAGCGTAGGGACAGGGGGATCCTACGAGCAGTACTTC. It yields the protein CASSVGTGGSYEQYF.

V is TRBV12-3 or TRBV12-4 and J is TRBJ2-5, with TRBD2 identical over 10 bases. The ends lost 3 bases at V and 3 bases at J; junction bases unmatched: 1. This CDR3 region has 14 residues. For the CDR3, the DNA is TGTGCCAGCAGTTTTACTAGCGGGGAAGAGACCCAGTACTTC. Residues: CASSFTSGEETQYF.

This clonotype was recorded at least ten times. The chain combines TRBV12-3 or TRBV12-4 with TRBJ1-6; TRBD1 might be the D (6 bases). The V gene lost 2 bases and the J gene lost 7 bases, with 9 bases spanning the gap. The CDR3 length is 14 residues. This CDR3 is CASSLMGGNSPLHF. The CDR3 DNA reads TGTGCCAGCAGTTTAATGGGGGGCAATTCACCCCTCCACTTT.

This chain links TRBV20-1 with TRBJ1-2, with D tentatively TRBD1 (6 bases). The germline V gene has CDR1 DFQATT and CDR2 SNEGSKA (reference sequence). V lost 5 bases and J lost 5, with 18 bases in between. CDR3 length: 14 amino acids. In DNA form, the CDR3 reads TGCAGTGCTCGTTTCCCAGGGGTGGAGTATGGCTACACCTTC. It codes for CSARFPGVEYGYTF.

CDR3 DNA sequence: TGCAGCACCGCGGGACAGGATCGGCCCCAGCATTTT. Translated, it gives CSTAGQDRPQHF. The chain links TRBV29-1 to TRBJ1-5, with 8 bases fitting TRBD1. The CDR3 has 12 residues. Germline V CDR1 and CDR2: SQVTM, ANQGSEA. The V segment lost 8 bases and the J segment 9 bases; nucleotides outside the gene matches: 9.

The rearrangement links TRBV6-6 to TRBJ1-3; D unresolved. Germline lookup yields CDR1 MNHNY and CDR2 SVGAGI (reference sequence). Trimming stripped 10 bases from V and 4 bases from J, with 11 bases between. The CDR3 has 12 residues. The CDR3 loop reads CATSPGGNTIYF. Here the CDR3 DNA reads TGTGCCACCAGCCCGGGAGGAAACACCATATATTTT.

Worth noting for this clonotype: A much larger clone sits a single nucleotide away, making a read error possible. The chain uses TRBV11-2 and TRBJ2-5, with D possibly TRBD1 on 6 matching bases. Looked up from germline, CDR1 is SGHAT and CDR2 is FQNNGV. The CDR3 is 16 amino acids. CDR3 sequence (DNA): TGTGCCAGCAGCCCCCGACAGGCGCTAGGTGTTGAGACCCGGTACTTC. Protein: CASSPRQALGVETRYF.

This clonotype was seen at least ten times. V and J are TRBV20-1 and TRBJ1-2; a possible D gene is TRBD1 (6 bases). This CDR3 region has 14 residues. The germline gives CDR1 DFQATT, CDR2 SNEGSKA (reference sequence). V lost 3 bases and J lost 7, with 18 bases in between. CDR3 DNA sequence: TGCAGTGCTAGTTCGGTGGGGGCGGCATTTGGCTACACCTTC. Its protein product is CSASSVGAAFGYTF.

This clonotype was picked up a small number of times. The genes are TRBV29-1 and TRBJ1-3; 10 positions match TRBD1. This CDR3 has 15 residues. Looked up from germline, CDR1 is SQVTM and CDR2 is ANQGSEA. V was pared by 4 bases and J by 4 bases, with 7 bases of the junction left unmatched. The CDR3 sequence is CSVGSDRGTGNTIYF. The DNA for the CDR3 is TGCAGCGTTGGCTCGGACAGGGGGACCGGAAACACCATATATTTT.

This clonotype was detected many times. The chain combines TRBV20-1 with TRBJ2-7; either TRBD1 or TRBD2 may supply D (7 bases each). In germline, CDR1 is DFQATT, CDR2 SNEGSKA (reference sequence). Trimming pared 6 bases from V and 3 bases from J, leaving 18 bases between. This CDR3 has 14 amino acids. As DNA, the CDR3 is TGCAGTGCGACGGGGGGACAGAGCAACTACGAGCAGTACTTC. Translation: CSATGGQSNYEQYF.

There are many counts of this clonotype. The gene calls are TRBV7-9 and TRBJ1-1; D remains ambiguous. The V and J ends lost 4 bases and 11 bases respectively, with 17 bases between them. This CDR3 comprises 13 residues. The germline V gene encodes CDR1 SEHNR and CDR2 FQNEAQ (reference sequence). The CDR3 DNA reads TGTGCCAGCAGCTCTGTTTTTGGGCATTATGCTTTCTTT. This codes for CASSSVFGHYAFF.

The sample holds many counts of this clonotype. V gene TRBV7-6 combines with J gene TRBJ2-7; D may correspond to TRBD1 or TRBD2 (7 bases each). Between the trimmed V and J ends, which lost 5 bases and 3 bases, there was a span of 14 bases. Germline V gene data show CDR1 as SGHVS and CDR2 as FNYEAQ. The length of the CDR3 is 14 residues. CDR3 sequence reads: CASSPTGEGYEQYF. The CDR3 nucleotides are TGTGCCAGCAGCCCAACAGGGGAGGGCTACGAGCAGTACTTC.

J is TRBJ1-1 and V is TRBV7-6; maybe TRBD1 (5 bases). The V end lost 2 bases, the J end lost 5 bases, and 12 bases lay between the germline ends. The CDR3 length is 14 residues. Germline loops: CDR1 SGHVS, CDR2 FNYEAQ. The CDR3 coding sequence is TGTGCCAGCAGCTTACGGGGCTCGGGGACTGAAGCTTTCTTT. Its protein is CASSLRGSGTEAFF.

The chain joins TRBV24-1 to TRBJ1-2, with D unclear. CDR3 length: 8 amino acids. The V and J ends lost 10 bases and 6 bases respectively, with 2 bases between them. Germline CDR1 reads KGHDR; CDR2 reads SFDVKD. The CDR3 spells CATDGYTF. The CDR3 nucleotides read TGTGCCACAGATGGCTACACCTTC.

There are a few counts of this clonotype. V gene TRBV6-2 or TRBV6-3 combines with J gene TRBJ2-7; D might be TRBD2 (5 bases). V shed 5 bases and J shed 6 bases, with 14 bases lying between them. Germline-derived CDR1 and CDR2 are MNHEY and SVGEGT. CDR3 length equals 13 residues. CDR3 in amino acids: CASSEPYTSEQYF. CDR3 coding DNA: TGTGCCAGCAGTGAACCATATACTAGCGAGCAGTACTTC.